This record covers a single TCR beta chain. Its specificity is not known. TCRdb's table, derived via immunoSEQ multiplex PCR, lists solely in-frame clones and lacks some. This table has 120,000 or so clones, roughly 88% appearing once. V was clipped by 2 bases and J by 4 bases, with 11 bases between them. Germline lookup yields CDR1 KGHSH and CDR2 LQKENI. This CDR3 region has 14 residues. The sample originates from a study of T cell responses to AZD1222 COVID-19 vaccine. Overall study results and limits: Repertoires in all cases were sampled only once the peak T cell response had passed.

The rearrangement joins TRBV18 to TRBJ1-2; unclear D gene. The sequencing here drew on peripheral blood, taken on day 0 of AZD1222 vaccination. This TCR derives from an adult in good health. This chain's CDR3 is CASSPGRDPYGYTF. CDR3 bases: TGTGCCAGCTCACCAGGCCGGGATCCCTATGGCTACACCTTC.